Sequencing of this TCR beta chain was carried out in a study of T cells in Graves' hyperthyroidism and ophthalmopathy (dated by TCRdb to about 2019). For context, the study as a whole: To identify TCR V-J signatures that set the groups apart, the researchers used a discovery cohort of 100 patients, made up of 40 to 45 with Graves' ophthalmopathy and 55 to 65 with stable Graves' hyperthyroidism. In addition, the study compared T-cell repertoires in thyroid tissue and in blood from several Graves' hyperthyroidism patients. Prospective prediction of ophthalmopathy was tested in an independent validation cohort consisting of roughly 20 hyperthyroidism patients and over 15 patients who later progressed to ophthalmopathy. For training and testing, the roughly 93 patients in the discovery cohort were randomly divided in a 7:3 ratio. Following sampling, methimazole starting at 30 mg daily was given to hyperthyroidism patients, and high-dose intravenous methylprednisolone was given to ophthalmopathy patients. TCR Vbeta CDR3 sequencing of 120 to 150 peripheral blood samples (over 40 ophthalmopathy, approximately 80 hyperthyroidism and roughly 17 progressor patients) is reported in the paper. What the study reported, not specific to this receptor: A model built on a 13 V-J signature distinguished ophthalmopathy from stable hyperthyroidism, reaching about 89% sensitivity and approximately 83% specificity in cross-validation and 80%/75% in testing. Sample size was not statistically predetermined, and blinding of investigators to group allocation was not performed. In validation, the model predicted progression to ophthalmopathy with about 71% sensitivity and approximately 72% specificity, a median of approximately 6.5 months before onset. Most expanded thyroid clonotypes (frequency above 0.001) were also detected in blood, a finding suggesting that blood repertoires may reflect thyroid immune responses.

This clonotype was observed at least ten times. No antigen is known for it. No base-level quality is on record; no much larger clone is a single base apart. V ends up 3 bases short and J 0 bases short, with an unmatched junction base count of 1. The CDR3 numbers 15 residues from cysteine through phenylalanine. Only the CDR3 DNA stays, 45 bases, in frame from base 1. CDR1 and CDR2 were assigned from the germline V gene as SGDLS and YYNGEE. A patient counted as having stable Graves' hyperthyroidism if no progression to ophthalmopathy occurred over 18 months of follow-up. Hyperthyroidism patients were newly diagnosed, had a disease duration of under 2 months, and were aged 18 to 65 years. Exclusion was applied to patients with uncontrolled infections, other autoimmune diseases, pregnancy or lactation. Diagnoses relied on clinical symptoms, serum thyroxine and TRAb, thyroid ultrasound and orbital computed tomography. Total RNA was extracted with Trizol reagent, and quality was checked on an Agilent 2100 Bioanalyzer.

The TCR beta CDR3 regions were amplified from RNA transcripts. The first round of RT-PCR for the TCR CDR3 was performed with the HTBI primer set and the Qiagen OneStep RT-PCR kit. Libraries were constructed in a second round of multiplex PCR, after which size selection and purification were performed. The libraries were sequenced on an Illumina HiSeq2000 using paired-end 100 bp reads. The paper's processing steps were these. SOAPnuke was used to process the raw data, with reads discarded if the reads contained adapters or uncalled bases, had a mean Phred below 15, or lacked an exact constant-primer or identifier match. COPE v1.2.5 was used to merge the high-quality paired reads, and each unique nucleotide sequence was defined as a clonotype. MiTCR v1.1 was used to align clonotypes to the IMGT TRBV, TRBD and TRBJ reference segments. The analysis included only V-J combinations with a frequency above 0.0001, which together covered about 99% of the repertoires. A TCS score was defined as the ratio between F50 (clonal expansion) and ExV (chaos), using BLOSUM62-based TCRdist between CDR3 peptides within each V-J. Welch's t-statistics and random forest reduced just over 500 V-J features to some 14, which were used in a naive Bayes classifier (R e1071). TCRdb passed the public sequencing reads through fastp at Q25 and MiXCR, retaining productive beta sequences. Identical CDR3 proteins give one entry, which carries the most common genes and DNA. V and J calls and clone size were set by TCRdb, not the authors. The sample table lists about 560,000 distinct CDR3 sequences, approximately 44% of them with a count of one. 8% to 8.5% of the sample is in the top ten clones.

The specimen was peripheral blood or thyroid tissue (not recorded which). The TCR sequence derives from a woman aged 18-30 years with Graves' hyperthyroidism. Donor details come from another sample of the same person, matched by shared clones. The rearrangement combines TRBV9 with TRBJ1-3; 9 central nucleotides agree with TRBD1. Here the CDR3 is given as CASSAGQGSGNTIYF. The DNA reads as follows: TGTGCCAGCAGCGCGGGACAGGGCTCTGGAAACACCATATATTTT.